This T cell receptor beta chain was sequenced in a study of cytomegalovirus exposure and HLA in healthy donors. Background on the study: The same platform was used for the 130 or so validation repertoires and the approximately 670 first-cohort repertoires, a later analysis reported.

The repertoire was sequenced with immunoSEQ multiplex PCR; TCRdb's copy has only in-frame clones and lacks some. This table has 45,000 to 65,000 clones, roughly 93% appearing once. Study-wide findings and caveats: Rare sequences made up most TCRs, while some public TCRs were found in many donors. In the 120 validation repertoires, approximately 94% of cluster scores exceeded 0, per a later analysis. Reported results showed that the classifier diagnosed cytomegalovirus status with high specificity and sensitivity.

Germline V lookup: CDR1 SGHRS, CDR2 YFSETQ. The CDR3 has 12 residues. Trimming removed 0 bases from V and 11 bases from J, with 11 bases in between. Of note for this clone: No antigen is known for it.

Sequencing input: PBMCs. V and J are TRBV5-1 and TRBJ2-5, with D perhaps TRBD2 (5 bases). This TCR derives from a woman younger than 35 in good health and CMV-seropositive. The CDR3 nucleotides read TGCGCCAGCAGCTTGGGTTTGAGGGAGCAGTACTTC. As protein: CASSLGLREQYF.